This T cell receptor (beta chain) is drawn from a study of cytomegalovirus exposure and HLA in healthy donors. This clone was detected a few times. Antigen unknown. Profiling relied on immunoSEQ multiplex PCR, and the TCRdb table lists in-frame clones only, not all of them. The table includes 71,000 or so clones, around 94% detected once. Looked up from germline, CDR1 is SGHNT and CDR2 is YYREEE (reference sequence). The CDR3 extends over 13 amino acids. V shed 4 bases and J shed 7 bases, with 15 bases lying between them. The study, taken as a whole, reports: A few of the chains that were CMV-associated were confirmed in vitro to be specific for CMV antigens. Cytomegalovirus status was reportedly diagnosed by the classifier with high sensitivity and specificity. In the 120 or so validation repertoires, 85% to 95% of cluster scores exceeded 0, per a later analysis.

Sequenced: PBMCs. The chain recombines TRBV5-4 with TRBJ2-7; possibly TRBD1 for D (6 bases). The clonotype was recovered from a woman aged 18-29 years in good health and CMV-seropositive. CDR3 amino acids: CASSRQASREQYF. The CDR3 DNA reads as TGTGCCAGCAGCCGACAGGCTTCTAGGGAGCAGTACTTC.